Below are 4 T cell receptor beta chains sequenced from a single sample in a study of spatial heterogeneity in lung cancer (dated by TCRdb to about 2019). The sample's time point label, decoded: sample taken at primary tumor resection. Without any cell sorting, TCR sequencing was performed on whole RNA extracted either from tumor and nontumor lung tissue or from cryopreserved PBMC samples. Library preparation was by 5' RACE. Sequencer: NextSeq 500. TCRdb trimmed the raw reads at Q25, called clones with MiXCR and kept productive beta chains. Rows with a matching CDR3 protein are joined into one entry that keeps the most common DNA and genes. The sample contains under 15,000 distinct CDR3 sequences, around 15% of them found a single time. The ten largest clones take up roughly 2.6% of the sample. The source was PBMCs, collected at surgery. Source of these receptors: a female donor with early-stage non-small cell lung cancer.

This clonotype rates as medium-sized. The chain has TRBV29-1 and TRBJ2-3, with D possibly being TRBD2 (6 bases). Trimming cost V 4 bases and J 2 bases, with 13 bases left between them. Germline V lookup: CDR1 SQVTM, CDR2 ANQGSEA. The CDR3 runs to 14 residues. The CDR3: CSVVLAGLTDTQYF. The DNA of the CDR3 is TGCAGCGTTGTTCTGGCGGGACTCACAGATACGCAGTATTTT.

This clonotype was recorded at least ten times. This sequence joins TRBV20-1 and TRBJ2-6; 9 bases are shared with TRBD1. Germline values: CDR1 DFQATT, CDR2 SNEGSKA (reference sequence). The CDR3 has 17 residues. J lost 0 bases, V lost 6 bases, and 9 bases had no gene match. Written as DNA, the CDR3 is TGCAGTGCACACAAGGGACAGGGATTCTCTGGGGCCAACGTCCTGACTTTC. This translates into CSAHKGQGFSGANVLTF.

The table lists this clonotype with many counts. The chain employs TRBV5-1 and TRBJ2-1; D remains unclear. This CDR3 has 15 amino acids. CDR1 is SGHRS and CDR2 is YFSETQ in the germline V gene. V gave up 0 bases and J gave up 6 bases, with 13 bases separating them. CDR3 DNA sequence: TGCGCCAGCAGCTTGGGGACCACCCGGTCCAATGAGCAGTTCTTC. Translation gives CASSLGTTRSNEQFF.

Within the sample, this clonotype is medium-sized (0.01 to 0.1%). The chain combines TRBV25-1 with TRBJ2-1; D unresolved. CDR1 is MGHDK, CDR2 SYGVNS, per germline. This CDR3 has 13 residues. V lost 3 bases to trimming and J lost 6 bases, with 9 bases between them. CDR3 region: CASSESGINEQFF. The DNA of the CDR3 is TGTGCCAGCAGTGAGTCAGGTATCAATGAGCAGTTCTTC. The entire variable domain, with the rest obtained from reference TRBV25-1 and TRBJ2-1, is as follows: EADIYQTPRYLVIGTGKKITLECSQTMGHDKMYWYQQDPGMELHLIHYSYGVNSTEKGDLSSESTVSRIRTEHFPLTLESARPSHTSQYLCASSESGINEQFFGPGTRLTVL.